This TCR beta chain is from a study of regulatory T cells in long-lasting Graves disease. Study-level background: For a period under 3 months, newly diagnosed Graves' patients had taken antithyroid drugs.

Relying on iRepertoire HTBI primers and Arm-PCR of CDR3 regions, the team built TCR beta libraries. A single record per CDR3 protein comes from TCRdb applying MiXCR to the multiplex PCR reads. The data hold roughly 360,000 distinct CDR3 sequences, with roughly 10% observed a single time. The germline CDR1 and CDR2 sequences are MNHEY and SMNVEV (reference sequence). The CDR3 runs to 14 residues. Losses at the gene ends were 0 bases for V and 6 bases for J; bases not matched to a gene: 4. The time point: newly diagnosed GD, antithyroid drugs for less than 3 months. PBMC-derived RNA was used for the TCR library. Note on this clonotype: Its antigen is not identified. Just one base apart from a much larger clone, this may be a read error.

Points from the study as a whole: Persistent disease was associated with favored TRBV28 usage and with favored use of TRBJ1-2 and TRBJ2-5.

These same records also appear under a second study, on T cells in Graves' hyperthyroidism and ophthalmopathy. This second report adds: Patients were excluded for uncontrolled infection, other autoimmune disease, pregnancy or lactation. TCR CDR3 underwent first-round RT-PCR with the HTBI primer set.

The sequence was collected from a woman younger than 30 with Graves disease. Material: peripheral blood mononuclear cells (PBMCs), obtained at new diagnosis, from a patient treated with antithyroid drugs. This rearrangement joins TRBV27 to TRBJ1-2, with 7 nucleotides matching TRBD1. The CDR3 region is CASSLSTGLHGYTF. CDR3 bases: TGTGCCAGCAGTTTATCGACAGGGCTCCATGGCTACACCTTC.